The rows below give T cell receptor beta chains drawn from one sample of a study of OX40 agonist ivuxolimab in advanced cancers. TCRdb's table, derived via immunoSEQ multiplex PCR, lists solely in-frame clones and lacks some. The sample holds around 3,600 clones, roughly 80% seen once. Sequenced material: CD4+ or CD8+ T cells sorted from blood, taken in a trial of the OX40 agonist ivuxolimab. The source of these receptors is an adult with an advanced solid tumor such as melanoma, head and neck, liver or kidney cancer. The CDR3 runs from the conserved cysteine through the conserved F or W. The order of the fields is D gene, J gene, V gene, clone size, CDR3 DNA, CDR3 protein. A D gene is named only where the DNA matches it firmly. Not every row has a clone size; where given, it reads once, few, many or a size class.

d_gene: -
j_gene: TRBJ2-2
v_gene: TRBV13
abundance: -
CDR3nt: TGTGCCAGCAGCTTAGATGGGTCCGGGGAGCTGTTTTTT
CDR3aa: CASSLDGSGELFF

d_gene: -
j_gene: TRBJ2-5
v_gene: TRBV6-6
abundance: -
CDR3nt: TGTGCCAGCAGTCGATGGACACAAGGCGGGGAGACCCAGTACTTC
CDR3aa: CASSRWTQGGETQYF

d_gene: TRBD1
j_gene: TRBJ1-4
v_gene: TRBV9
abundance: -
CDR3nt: TGTGCCAGCAGCGTGACAGGGACTAATGAAAAACTGTTTTTT
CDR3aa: CASSVTGTNEKLFF

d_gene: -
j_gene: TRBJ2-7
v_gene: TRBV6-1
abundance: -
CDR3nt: TGTGCCAGCATACTATCGGCAGGGGCACTCTACGAGCAGTACTTC
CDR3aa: CASILSAGALYEQYF

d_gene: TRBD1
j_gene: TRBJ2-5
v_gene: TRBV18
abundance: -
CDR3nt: TGTGCCAGCTCACCAGAAGAGACAGGGGGGAATAGGAAAGAGACCCAGTACTTC
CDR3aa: CASSPEETGGNRKETQYF

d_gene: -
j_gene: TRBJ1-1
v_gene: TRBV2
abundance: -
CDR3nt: TGTGCCAGTGTTATTGGGGACACTGAAGCTTTCTTT
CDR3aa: CASVIGDTEAFF

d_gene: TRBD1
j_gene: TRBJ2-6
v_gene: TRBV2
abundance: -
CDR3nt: TGTGCCAGCAGTGACGGGACAGGGAGTGGGGCCAACGTCCTGACTTTC
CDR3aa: CASSDGTGSGANVLTF

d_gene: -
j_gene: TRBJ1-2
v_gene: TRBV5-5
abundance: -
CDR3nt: TGTGCCAGCAGCCCCCTCTTCGGAGAGGCGAACTTC
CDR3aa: CASSPLFGEANF

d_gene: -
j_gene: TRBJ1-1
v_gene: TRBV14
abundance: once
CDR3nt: TGTGCCAGCAGCCAAGGGAACAGTCCTGAAGCTTTCTTT
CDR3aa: CASSQGNSPEAFF

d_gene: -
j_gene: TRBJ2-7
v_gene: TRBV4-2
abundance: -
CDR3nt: TGTGCCAGCAGCCCATTAACAGGGCACGAGCAGTACTTC
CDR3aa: CASSPLTGHEQYF

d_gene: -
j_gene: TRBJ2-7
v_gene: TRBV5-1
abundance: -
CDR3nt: TGCGCCAGCAGCTTGGATTCAGGGGTTGAGCAGTACTTC
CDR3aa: CASSLDSGVEQYF

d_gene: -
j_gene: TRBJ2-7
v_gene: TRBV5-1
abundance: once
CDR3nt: TGCGCCAGCAGCTTCGGGGGAGAGCAGTACTTC
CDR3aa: CASSFGGEQYF

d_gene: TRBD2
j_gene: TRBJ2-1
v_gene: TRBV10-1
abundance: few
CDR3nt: TGCGCCAGCAGTGAGCTGGCCTCTAGCGGGGCGTGGAATGAGCAGTTCTTC
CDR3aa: CASSELASSGAWNEQFF

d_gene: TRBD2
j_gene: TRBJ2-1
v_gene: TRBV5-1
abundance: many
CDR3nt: TGCGCCAGCAGCTTCCTGCCCACTAGCGGGGGAGACAATGAGCAGTTCTTC
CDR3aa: CASSFLPTSGGDNEQFF

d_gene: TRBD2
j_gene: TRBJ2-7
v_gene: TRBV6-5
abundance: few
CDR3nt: TGTGCCAGCAGTGGGGGGGAACCCTACGAGCAGTACTTC
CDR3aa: CASSGGEPYEQYF

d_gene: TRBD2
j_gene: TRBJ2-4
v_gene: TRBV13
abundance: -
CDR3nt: TGTGCCAGCAGCACAGGACTAGCGGGGGATATAGCCAAAAACATTCAGTACTTC
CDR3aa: CASSTGLAGDIAKNIQYF

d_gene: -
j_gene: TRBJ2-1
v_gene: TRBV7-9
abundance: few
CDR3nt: TGTGCCAGCAGCCCCCGAGCTTGGGACACTTCATACAATGAGCAGTTCTTC
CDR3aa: CASSPRAWDTSYNEQFF

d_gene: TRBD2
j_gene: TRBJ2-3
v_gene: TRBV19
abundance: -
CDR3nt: TGTGCCAGTAGTATAGTTGCGGGGGGGCGTTTAGATACGCAGTATTTT
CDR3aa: CASSIVAGGRLDTQYF

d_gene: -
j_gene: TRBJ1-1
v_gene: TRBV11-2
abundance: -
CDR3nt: TGTGCCAGCAGCTTAGGGAGGGTGGCTGAAGCTTTCTTT
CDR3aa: CASSLGRVAEAFF

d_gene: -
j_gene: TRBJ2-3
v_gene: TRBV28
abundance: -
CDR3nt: TGTGCCAGCAGTTTCTTGGCGGGCACAGATACGCAGTATTTT
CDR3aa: CASSFLAGTDTQYF

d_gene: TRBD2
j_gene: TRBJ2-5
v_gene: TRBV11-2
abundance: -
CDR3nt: TGTGCCAGCAGCCCCACTAGCGGGGGGGTAAGGGAGACCCAGTACTTC
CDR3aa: CASSPTSGGVRETQYF

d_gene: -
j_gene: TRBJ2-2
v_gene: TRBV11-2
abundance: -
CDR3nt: TGTGCCAGCAGCTTAGATAAGGCCGGGGAGCTGTTTTTT
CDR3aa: CASSLDKAGELFF

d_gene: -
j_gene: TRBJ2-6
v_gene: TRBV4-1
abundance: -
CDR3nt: TGCGCCAGCAGCCAAGATGGAGGTGTCTCTGGGGCCAACGTCCTGACTTTC
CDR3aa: CASSQDGGVSGANVLTF

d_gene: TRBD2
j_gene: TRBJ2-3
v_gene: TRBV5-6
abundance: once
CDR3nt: TGTGCCAGCAGCATCAGCTTGGATTTCCCTAGCGGGTTGTCAGATACGCAGTATTTT
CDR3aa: CASSISLDFPSGLSDTQYF

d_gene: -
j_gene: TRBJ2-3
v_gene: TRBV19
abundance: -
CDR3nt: TGTGCCAGTAGTATTGGAGATACGCAGTATTTT
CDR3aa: CASSIGDTQYF

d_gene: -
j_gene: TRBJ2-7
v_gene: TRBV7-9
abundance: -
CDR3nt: TGTGCCAGCAGCTTGTGGCCCCAGGTAGACGAGCAGTACTTC
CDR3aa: CASSLWPQVDEQYF

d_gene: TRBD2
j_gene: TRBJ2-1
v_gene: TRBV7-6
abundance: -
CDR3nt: TGTGCCAGCAGCTTAGCTCCCCTAGCGGATGAGCAGTTCTTC
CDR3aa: CASSLAPLADEQFF

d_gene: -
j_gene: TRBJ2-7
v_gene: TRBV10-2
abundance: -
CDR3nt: TGCGCCAGCAGGAGAGGGGCGAAGGACGAGCAGTACTTC
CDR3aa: CASRRGAKDEQYF

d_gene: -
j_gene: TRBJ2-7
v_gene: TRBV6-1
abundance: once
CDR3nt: TGTGCCAGCAGGGATACTACCTACGAGCAGTACTTC
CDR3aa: CASRDTTYEQYF

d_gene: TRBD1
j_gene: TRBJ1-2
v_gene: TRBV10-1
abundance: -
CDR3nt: TGCGCCGCGGGGGCAGGGGGCGTTTATGGCTACACCTTC
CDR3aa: CAAGAGGVYGYTF

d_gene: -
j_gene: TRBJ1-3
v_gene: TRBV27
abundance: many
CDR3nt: TGTGCCAGCAGTTTGGGACGTGGAAACACCATATATTTT
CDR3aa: CASSLGRGNTIYF

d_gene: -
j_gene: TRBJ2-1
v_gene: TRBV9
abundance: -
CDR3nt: TGTGCCAGCAGCGAAATGGGGGGGCCTTACAATGAGCAGTTCTTC
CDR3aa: CASSEMGGPYNEQFF

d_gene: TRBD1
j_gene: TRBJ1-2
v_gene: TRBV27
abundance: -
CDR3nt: TGTGCCAGCAGTTTATCAGGGACAGGCGGGGGCTACACCTTC
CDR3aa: CASSLSGTGGGYTF

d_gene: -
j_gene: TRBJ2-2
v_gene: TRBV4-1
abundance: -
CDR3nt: TGCGCCAGCAGCCTTAAGAACACCGGGGAGCTGTTTTTT
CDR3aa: CASSLKNTGELFF

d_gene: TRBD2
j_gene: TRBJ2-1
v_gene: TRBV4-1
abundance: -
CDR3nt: TGCGCCAGCAGCTTTCTAGCGGGGGCCCCCAATGAGCAGTTCTTC
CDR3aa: CASSFLAGAPNEQFF

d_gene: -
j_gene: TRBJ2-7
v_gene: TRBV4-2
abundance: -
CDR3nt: TGTGCCAGCAGCGAAGACACCGGGACCTACGAGCAGTACTTC
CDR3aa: CASSEDTGTYEQYF

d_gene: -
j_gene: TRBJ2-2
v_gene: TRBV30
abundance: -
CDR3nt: TGTGCCCATCAGGGTCCCGGGGAGCTGTTTTTT
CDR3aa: CAHQGPGELFF